This T cell receptor beta chain was identified during a study of neurological immune-mediated disorders. By 5'RACE with 10-nucleotide random UMIs, the cDNA was made. TCRdb re-analysed the 5' RACE reads in MiXCR, keeping a single row per CDR3 protein. The sample has about 36,000 distinct CDR3 sequences; 10% are singletons. This clonotype showed up many times. Its antigen is as yet unknown. Overall study results and limits: None of the CDR3 amino acid sequences found in expanded clones was shared across subjects. This suggests that the TCR-beta repertoires were private in all groups. HTLV-1-associated myelopathy led in TCR clonal expansion, while multiple sclerosis ranked lowest, below healthy controls.

In germline, CDR1 is SGHRS, CDR2 YFSETQ. V gave up 2 bases and J gave up 2 bases, with 13 bases separating them. CDR3 length: 15 residues. The sequence came from a woman aged 25-40 years with HTLV-1-associated myelopathy (HAM/TSP). Sequencing input: PBMCs. The chain recombines TRBV5-1 with TRBJ2-5; D possibly corresponds to TRBD1 (6 bases). CDR3 DNA: TGCGCCAGCAGCTTCGGTCCAGGGGAACAAGAGACCCAGTACTTC. Amino acid sequence: CASSFGPGEQETQYF. Complete variable domain (other parts from reference TRBV5-1 and TRBJ2-5): KAGVTQTPRYLIKTRGQQVTLSCSPISGHRSVSWYQQTPGQGLQFLFEYFSETQRNKGNFPGRFSGRQFSNSRSEMNVSTLELGDSALYLCASSFGPGEQETQYFGPGTRLLVL.